This TCR beta chain is drawn from a study of tumor-infiltrating lymphocytes in primary liver carcinoma. Whole-study context: Ages ranged from 30 to 69, with HCC or mixed HCC-cholangiocarcinoma. Samples returned roughly 3.5 to 7.13 million productive TCRbeta reads, a yield that was similar across tissue types. Overall study results and limits: Present in all five tumor regions were only about 7-25% of the top clones. Lesser overlap characterized tumor-adjacent and tumor-blood pairs relative to tumor region pairs.

Co-extracted RNA and DNA came from approximately 20-30 mg of unsorted bulk tissue. For this clonotype: What it recognizes is unknown. One junction end disagrees with the germline gene, perhaps due to a read error.

With roughly 540 ng total RNA as template and a constant-region primer, TCR beta cDNA was made. Investigators got TCR beta libraries out of three nested multiplex PCR rounds, done with slightly modified ARM-PCR. The two initial PCR rounds, roughly 11 cycles each, used TRBV1-TRBV30 forward and C-beta reverse primers. TCRdb passed the multiplex PCR reads through MiXCR, listing each CDR3 protein once. The data contain about 78,000 distinct CDR3 sequences, 70% to 80% of them singletons. Germline V gives CDR1 MNHEY, CDR2 SVGAGI. The CDR3 runs to 14 residues. This TCR was recovered from an older woman with primary liver carcinoma and hepatitis B virus infection. Sequenced: liver tumor tissue from sampling region 4. Subset meaning: tumor region T4, right-lateral pole. The chain combines TRBV6-5 with TRBJ2-1; tentative D call: TRBD2 (6 bases). The CDR3, as DNA: TGTGCCAGCTGTCGGGGTAGCGGTTCGAATGAGCAGCTCTTC. Its protein product is CASCRGSGSNEQLF.